This T cell receptor (beta chain) was captured in a study of blood T cell repertoires in COVID-19 (dated by TCRdb to 2018 to 2020). For context, the study as a whole: Collaborator samples came from the United States, Italy and Spain and covered acute and convalescent phases of COVID-19. Deeply sampled blood TCRbeta repertoires from subjects exposed to, actively infected with, or recovered from COVID-19 were included in the dataset. A de-identified subject ID, COVID-19 status, age in years and sex were almost always included in the sample metadata. Where available, HLA class I and class II types were taken from metadata supplied by the sample provider and were not determined by assay-based typing. The prospective study material was composed of cDNA or gDNA derived from T cells, B-cell-depleted T cells, or PBMCs. Samples were obtained from the ongoing ImmuneRACE study (first 160 participants) and from approximately 1,200 subjects provided by 6 global collaborators. A freely available public database, intended as a resource for researchers studying the immune response to SARS-CoV-2, is where the repertoires were released.

On the study overall, not on this receptor specifically: The quantity of clinical and demographic metadata differed by source and by participant and was supplied without curation.

Details on this clone: No antigen is known for it. Per-nucleotide qualities are absent, and no much larger clonotype sits a single base away.

TCRbeta CDR3 regions were amplified from genomic DNA by means of the immunoSEQ Assay, a bias-controlled multiplex PCR. In the authors' own workflow: Nucleated cell counts per sample were estimated from amplification of reference gene primers within the assay. Sequence reads were collapsed and filtered to measure the absolute abundance of every unique TCRbeta CDR3 rearrangement. Productive Simpson clonality was computed per sample as the square root of Simpson's diversity index over productive rearrangements. In TCRdb, the immuneACCESS table is reduced to in-frame sequences with V and J assigned. These tables do not hold every clone; where another copy was compared, an unresolved V gene accounts for under half, and the others remain unexplained. The V and J calls and clone size are taken from that table; D and trimming were inferred from the DNA. In all, the sample holds some 87,000 clones, and roughly 80% of those were seen once. The top ten hold approximately 22% of the sample.

There are 14 amino acids in the CDR3, from cysteine to phenylalanine inclusive. Only the CDR3 portion is preserved as DNA: 42 bases, with reading frame beginning at the first base. The germline V gene yields SGHNT for CDR1 and YENEEA for CDR2. Unmatched junction bases come to 8, with V trimmed by 6 bases and J by 7 bases. Collaborating institutions collected whole blood in K2EDTA tubes following their own protocols. For TCRbeta analysis, collaborators shipped samples as frozen whole blood, isolated PBMCs, or DNA extracted from either of those sample types. Sequenced: peripheral blood. This clonotype was sampled from a human donor in a cohort sampled during active COVID-19. The chain couples TRBV11-3 to TRBJ2-1; 8 junctional bases match TRBD1. The CDR3: CASSQIQGANEQFF. The nucleotide sequence is TGTGCCAGCAGTCAAATCCAGGGGGCGAATGAGCAGTTCTTC.